These 4 T cell receptor beta chains came from one sample sequenced in a study of memory CD4+ T cells and cytomegalovirus serostatus. Measured with immunoSEQ multiplex PCR; TCRdb has only the in-frame clones, and not every one. The table lists 75,000 to 90,000 clones, 65% to 85% of them singletons. Single viable CD3+CD4+CD8-CD45RO+ cells were sorted as the memory CD4+ T cells. Sequenced: memory CD4+ T cells from blood. The source is an adult in good health and CMV-seronegative.

The chain uses TRBV21-1 and TRBJ2-2. TRBV21-1 counts as a pseudogene. The CDR3 has 14 residues. The DNA of the CDR3 is TGTGCCAGCAGCAAAAGGGCGGCTCGAGGGGAGCTGTTTTTT. As protein: CASSKRAARGELFF.

The chain joins TRBV18 to TRBJ1-2; no definite D call. Looked up from germline, CDR1 is KGHSH and CDR2 is LQKENI. The ends were cut back, 4 bases at V and 6 bases at J, with 12 bases in the middle. The CDR3 is 13 amino acids. The CDR3 loop reads CASSLRRNDGYTF. CDR3 bases: TGTGCCAGCTCACTGAGGCGTAATGATGGCTACACCTTC.

The V and J genes are TRBV9 and TRBJ2-2, with 7 nucleotides matching TRBD1. Germline CDR1 SGDLS, CDR2 YYNGEE. After removal of 4 bases from V and 1 base from J, the junction contained 4 bases not matched to a gene. The CDR3 is 15 residues long. CDR3 amino acids: CASSRQGRNTGELFF. The CDR3 DNA is TGTGCCAGCAGCAGACAGGGCCGGAACACCGGGGAGCTGTTTTTT.

The chain uses TRBV6-1 and TRBJ2-6, with unresolved D. The V end was cut by 3 bases, the J end by 6 bases, with 3 bases between. Germline V CDR1 and CDR2: MNHNS, SASEGT. The CDR3 sequence is 12 residues long. CDR3 DNA sequence: TGTGCCAGCAGTGATGCGGCCAACGTCCTGACTTTC. As protein: CASSDAANVLTF.